The rows below give T cell receptor beta chains drawn from one sample of a study of technical replicates of blood from a few donors. Sequencing was performed with immunoSEQ multiplex PCR; in TCRdb, only in-frame clones are kept and a portion is missing. Here the sample spans more than 75,000 clones, 93% being singletons. Sequenced: T cells isolated from PBMCs. All receptors derive from a human donor in good health. Each CDR3 is given with its conserved first and last residue. Each record gives: clone size, V gene, J gene, D gene, CDR3 protein, CDR3 DNA. D genes are given only for firm matches. Clone size is shown for a subset of rows, as once, few, many or a class of expanded clone.

.,TRBV4-1,TRBJ2-7,TRBD2,CASSQVPSGGEQYF,TGCGCCAGCAGCCAAGTCCCATCGGGGGGGGAGCAGTACTTC
.,TRBV29-1,TRBJ2-1,TRBD2,CSGDGDRGGTSGRAEDNEQFF,TGCAGCGGAGACGGGGACAGGGGGGGCACTAGCGGGAGGGCCGAAGACAATGAGCAGTTCTTC
.,TRBV18,TRBJ2-1,TRBD2,CASSPRLAGDSAQFF,TGTGCCAGCTCACCGAGGCTAGCGGGAGACTCGGCCCAGTTCTTC
.,TRBV6-5,TRBJ1-1,.,CASSYSRGLNTEAFF,TGTGCCAGCAGTTACTCGCGGGGCTTGAACACTGAAGCTTTCTTT
once,TRBV29-1,TRBJ2-5,TRBD2,CSVEDLRPSGGETQYF,TGCAGCGTTGAAGATCTTCGGCCGTCGGGGGGGGAGACCCAGTACTTC
.,TRBV6-6,TRBJ1-1,.,CASTDGGYEAFF,TGTGCCAGCACCGACGGGGGGTATGAAGCTTTCTTT
.,TRBV28,TRBJ2-1,TRBD2,CASSLRREGIMSYNEQFF,TGTGCCAGCAGTTTAAGGCGGGAGGGTATAATGTCCTACAATGAGCAGTTCTTC
.,TRBV5-1,TRBJ2-5,.,CASSRRTLQETQYF,TGCGCCAGCAGCCGAAGAACTCTCCAAGAGACCCAGTACTTC
.,TRBV30,TRBJ1-5,TRBD1,CAWSVRYRGRNQPQHF,TGTGCCTGGAGTGTAAGGTACAGGGGGCGAAATCAGCCCCAGCATTTT
.,TRBV4-2,TRBJ2-7,TRBD1,CASRKTGTDYEQYF,TGTGCCAGCAGGAAGACAGGGACCGACTACGAGCAGTACTTC
.,TRBV7-2,TRBJ1-2,.,CASSPTGSYGYTF,TGTGCCAGCAGCCCCACAGGAAGCTATGGCTACACCTTC
.,TRBV5-1,TRBJ2-7,TRBD1,CASSLTTTGGATTRQYF,TGCGCCAGCAGCTTAACCACTACAGGGGGCGCGACAACGAGGCAGTACTTC
.,TRBV28,TRBJ1-2,TRBD1,CASSGQGGEGYYGYTF,TGTGCCAGCAGTGGACAGGGTGGGGAGGGGTACTATGGCTACACCTTC
.,TRBV6-1,TRBJ1-1,.,CASSLTQNTEAFF,TGTGCCAGCAGCCTCACTCAGAACACTGAAGCTTTCTTT
.,TRBV10-2,TRBJ2-1,TRBD2,CASSESGMGTSADNEQFF,TGCGCCAGCAGTGAGTCGGGAATGGGGACTAGCGCGGACAATGAGCAGTTCTTC
.,TRBV6-1,TRBJ2-1,TRBD2,CASTWSGGHNEQFF,TGTGCCAGCACATGGAGCGGGGGTCACAATGAGCAGTTCTTC
.,TRBV10-3,TRBJ1-5,TRBD1,CAISESGQGNQPQHF,TGTGCCATCAGTGAGTCGGGACAGGGCAATCAGCCCCAGCATTTT
.,TRBV11-2,TRBJ2-7,.,CASSPLGTWEQSSYEQYF,TGTGCCAGCAGCCCCTTGGGAACATGGGAGCAGAGCTCCTACGAGCAGTACTTC
.,TRBV2,TRBJ2-5,.,CASSRVQNQETQYF,TGTGCCAGCAGCCGCGTCCAAAACCAAGAGACCCAGTACTTC